This T cell receptor beta chain was observed in a study of T-cell reconstitution after alpha-beta-depleted transplantation in children. Study results and limitations: From newly produced T cells came most of the T-cell counts and diversity one year after transplant. After transplant, high TCRbeta diversity at day 60 in some patients arose from surviving recipient T cells and thymic progenitors.

This sample's TCRbeta library carried unique molecular identifier barcodes. TCRdb analysed the PCR reads with MiXCR anew, one entry per CDR3 protein. The sample records 250,000 to 300,000 distinct CDR3 sequences, over 7.5% being singletons. This clonotype came up many times. The antigen is unknown. Germline lookup yields CDR1 SGHKS and CDR2 YYEKEE (reference sequence). This CDR3 is built from 14 residues. V lost 0 bases and J 8 bases, leaving 9 bases between the germline ends. Sequences were derived from peripheral blood, sampled 360 days after TCRalphabeta/CD19-depleted stem cell transplant. The sequence derives from a female patient aged 2-9 years who had a stem cell transplant for Fanconi anemia, so the T cells may come from the graft donor. This chain links TRBV5-5 with TRBJ1-6; D unresolved. The CDR3 reads CASSLENSYSPLHF. The CDR3, as DNA: TGTGCCAGCAGCTTGGAAAACAGCTATTCACCCCTCCACTTT.